Each of the 29 T cell receptor beta chains below was sequenced from the same sample in a study of Ad26.COV2.S vaccination and SARS-CoV-2 variants. Sequencing was performed with immunoSEQ multiplex PCR; in TCRdb, only in-frame clones are kept and a portion is missing. There are more than 400,000 clones in the sample; about 90% occur only once, and approximately 1.7% lies in the top ten. As to treatment: some 20 received Ad26.COV2.S at low or high dose, single or two shots; about five received placebo; per-sample allocation not given. Sample collection was performed on day 63 after the first vaccine or placebo injection. Sequencing used peripheral blood, obtained in a trial of Ad26.COV2.S vaccine versus placebo. These receptor sequences come from a person between 18 and 65 years old who received the Ad26.COV2.S COVID-19 vaccine or a placebo.

J is TRBJ2-2 and V is TRBV5-4, with TRBD1 identical over 7 bases. In germline, CDR1 is SGHNT, CDR2 YYREEE (reference sequence). The CDR3 sequence is 16 residues long. V gave up 2 bases and J gave up 4 bases; unmatched junction bases: 8. CDR3 residues: CASSLPTGKGTGELFF. The CDR3, as DNA: TGTGCCAGCAGCTTACCGACAGGGAAAGGCACCGGGGAGCTGTTTTTT. The variable domain in full, completed from reference TRBV5-4 and TRBJ2-2, reads ETGVTQSPTHLIKTRGQQVTLRCSSQSGHNTVSWYQQALGQGPQFIFQYYREEENGRGNFPPRFSGLQFPNYSSELNVNALELDDSALYLCASSLPTGKGTGELFFGEGSRLTVL.

The chain has TRBV6-2 or TRBV6-3 and TRBJ2-1; TRBD1 agrees at 9 bases. This CDR3 spans 16 amino acids. Unmatched junction bases numbered 8, after V lost 5 bases and J lost 3 bases. Germline CDR1 reads MNHEY; CDR2 reads SVGEGT. The CDR3: CASSPYRGLGYNEQFF. CDR3 bases: TGTGCCAGCAGTCCCTACAGGGGGCTTGGCTACAATGAGCAGTTCTTC.

This clone occurred once. The gene calls are TRBV25-1 and TRBJ2-3; 7 bases fit TRBD1. CDR1 is MGHDK, CDR2 SYGVNS, per germline. This CDR3 spans 15 amino acids. Unmatched junction bases numbered 8, after V lost 7 bases and J lost 1 base. The CDR3 bases are TGTGCCAGCACCCTGGGGACAGAGGGCACAGATACGCAGTATTTT. Translation gives CASTLGTEGTDTQYF.

About this clone itself: Other nucleotide sequences in the sample specify the same CDR3. The chain employs TRBV28 and TRBJ2-7, with D possibly matching TRBD1 (6 bases). The CDR3 loop spans 14 amino acids. Germline assignment: CDR1 MDHEN and CDR2 SYDVKM. The germline V and J ends were trimmed by 5 bases and 3 bases, with 14 bases remaining between them. Here the CDR3 reads CASSLSRGSYEQYF. In DNA, the CDR3 is TGTGCCAGCAGTCTATCGAGGGGGAGCTACGAGCAGTACTTC.

The V and J genes are TRBV19 and TRBJ1-2, with 8 bases aligning to TRBD1. CDR3 length: 14 amino acids. Germline V gene sequence: CDR1 LNHDA, CDR2 SQIVND (reference sequence). The ends lost 5 bases at V and 12 bases at J; junction bases unmatched: 14. CDR3 residues: CASSPSAGGDQDTF. In nucleotides, the CDR3 is TGTGCCAGTAGTCCTTCGGCAGGGGGCGATCAAGACACCTTC.

CDR3 sequence (DNA): TGTGCCAGCAGCCAACGGTCGGGGCATGGCTACACCTTC. Translation: CASSQRSGHGYTF. This chain connects TRBV3-1 (or the pseudogene TRBV3-2) to TRBJ1-2; a possible D gene is TRBD1 (5 bases). The CDR3 extends over 13 amino acids. Germline CDR1 is LGHDT and CDR2 is YNNKEL (reference sequence). Deletions cut 2 bases from V and 6 bases from J, with 10 bases between.

This clone was seen a single time. In DNA form, the CDR3 reads TGTGCCAGCAGCTTATTCGGGAAACGTGGACAGTATTTT. Translation gives CASSLFGKRGQYF. The genes are TRBV7-2 and TRBJ2-3; TRBD2 might be the D (5 bases). Trimming removed 2 bases from V and 12 bases from J, with 15 bases in between. The CDR3 extends over 13 amino acids. In germline, CDR1 is SGHTA, CDR2 FQGNSA.

A word on this clone: This may be a read error, as it is one base from a much larger clone. The J gene is TRBJ2-7, the V gene TRBV4-3; 8 bases map to TRBD1. Trimming took 0 bases from V and 3 from J; bases not matched to a gene: 1. CDR1 LGHNA and CDR2 YSLEER come from the germline V gene. This CDR3 spans 14 amino acids. The CDR3 region is CASSQDDRGYEQYF. In DNA form, the CDR3 reads TGCGCCAGCAGCCAAGATGACAGGGGCTACGAGCAGTACTTC.

The chain has TRBV7-2 and TRBJ2-3; a possible D gene is TRBD1 (6 bases). Germline V gene sequence: CDR1 SGHTA, CDR2 FQGNSA. V was trimmed by 1 base and J by 4 bases, leaving 12 bases between them. The CDR3 loop spans 15 amino acids. CDR3 residues: CASSLGGHRADTQYF. CDR3 in DNA: TGTGCCAGCAGCTTAGGGGGACACAGGGCAGATACGCAGTATTTT.

The rearrangement uses TRBV4-1 and TRBJ1-5, with a possible D match to TRBD1 (5 bases). CDR3 length equals 16 residues. CDR1 and CDR2 from the germline V gene are MGHRA and YSYEKL. Trimming shortened V by 2 bases and J by 0 bases, and 11 bases separated the two germline ends. The CDR3 spells CASSQIGGYSNQPQHF. The CDR3 DNA is TGCGCCAGCAGCCAAATTGGGGGTTATAGCAATCAGCCCCAGCATTTT.

The chain carries TRBV4-3 and TRBJ2-2, with 10 nucleotides matching TRBD1. Trimming at V came to 4 bases and at J to 3 bases, leaving 8 bases not matched to a gene. This CDR3 comprises 17 residues. Germline V gene sequence: CDR1 LGHNA, CDR2 YSLEER. The CDR3 here is CASSPETGTGDTGELFF. In DNA form, the CDR3 reads TGCGCCAGCAGCCCGGAGACAGGGACAGGGGACACCGGGGAGCTGTTTTTT.

About this clone: Other nucleotide sequences in the sample specify the same CDR3. The chain is built from TRBV6-5 and TRBJ1-2, with 10 nucleotides matching TRBD1. Looked up from germline, CDR1 is MNHEY and CDR2 is SVGAGI. The V gene end was trimmed by 0 bases and the J gene end by 5 bases; junction bases not matched to a gene: 3. This CDR3 region has 15 residues. The CDR3 here is CASSYSTGGGYGYTF. The CDR3 DNA reads as TGTGCCAGCAGTTACTCGACAGGGGGCGGGTATGGCTACACCTTC.

This clone was detected only once. The V call is TRBV30, the J call TRBJ1-1; possible D gene TRBD1, 6 bases. This CDR3 is 13 amino acids long. Germline CDR1 and CDR2: GTSNPN and SVGIG (reference sequence). Trimming pared 1 base from V and 5 bases from J, leaving 11 bases between. The chain's CDR3 is CAWSEDSRTEAFF. In DNA form, the CDR3 reads TGTGCCTGGAGTGAGGACAGTAGGACTGAAGCTTTCTTT.

The J gene is TRBJ2-1, the V gene TRBV6-2 or TRBV6-3, with unresolved D. The germline gives CDR1 MNHEY, CDR2 SVGEGT. The CDR3 totals 11 residues. Trimming left V 2 bases short and J 6 bases short, with 2 bases between. The CDR3 DNA is TGTGCCAGCAGTTACCCCAATGAGCAGTTCTTC. Its protein is CASSYPNEQFF.

CDR3 residues: CASSIGRQAPLGGLINEQFF. DNA of the CDR3: TGTGCCAGTAGTATAGGTCGACAGGCCCCTCTCGGGGGGTTAATCAATGAGCAGTTCTTC. The chain combines TRBV19 with TRBJ2-1, with a tentative D call TRBD2 (7 bases). The germline CDR1 and CDR2 sequences are LNHDA and SQIVND (reference sequence). The CDR3 spans 20 residues. V lost 1 base, J lost 6 bases, and 28 bases lay in between.

V usage is TRBV10-3 and J usage is TRBJ1-3; no clear D gene. Trimming removed 3 bases from V and 1 base from J, with 10 bases in between. The CDR3 extends over 15 amino acids. CDR1 is ENHRY and CDR2 is SYGVKD in the germline V gene. CDR3 residues: CAISDGVSSGNTIYF. For the CDR3, the DNA is TGTGCCATCAGTGACGGGGTATCATCTGGAAACACCATATATTTT.

The gene calls are TRBV19 and TRBJ2-1, with D perhaps given as TRBD1 or TRBD2 (6 bases each). The V end was cut by 4 bases, the J end by 4 bases, with 14 bases between. Germline V gene sequence: CDR1 LNHDA, CDR2 SQIVND (reference sequence). There are 15 residues in the CDR3. The DNA of the CDR3 is TGTGCCAGTAGTACTCCGGGGGCAGGGTACAATGAGCAGTTCTTC. Its translation: CASSTPGAGYNEQFF.

The V and J genes are TRBV7-2 and TRBJ1-4; no clear D. Trimming removed 1 base at V and 4 bases at J, with 13 bases between. Per the germline V gene, CDR1 is SGHTA and CDR2 is FQGNSA. This CDR3 spans 16 amino acids. CDR3 amino acids: CASSLGFTDHNEKLFF. DNA of the CDR3: TGTGCCAGCAGCTTAGGCTTTACGGACCATAATGAAAAACTGTTTTTT.

This clone was detected only a few times. This rearrangement joins TRBV20-1 to TRBJ2-7; TRBD2 agrees at 11 bases. With 6 bases clipped from V and 6 bases from J, the junction kept 1 base outside the gene matches. Germline V CDR1 and CDR2: DFQATT, SNEGSKA (reference sequence). This CDR3 contains 11 residues. CDR3 DNA sequence: TGCAGTGCCGGACTAGCGGGCGAGCAGTACTTC. As protein: CSAGLAGEQYF.

The V and J genes are TRBV5-1 and TRBJ2-7, with TRBD1 matching 7 bases. Germline V gives CDR1 SGHRS, CDR2 YFSETQ. V lost 2 bases, J lost 3 bases, and 11 bases stayed unmatched. This CDR3 contains 16 residues. The CDR3: CASSLGGGQAYYEQYF. The CDR3 coding sequence is TGCGCCAGCAGCTTAGGGGGTGGACAGGCGTACTACGAGCAGTACTTC. Together with reference TRBV5-1 and TRBJ2-7, the CDR3 gives the full variable domain: KAGVTQTPRYLIKTRGQQVTLSCSPISGHRSVSWYQQTPGQGLQFLFEYFSETQRNKGNFPGRFSGRQFSNSRSEMNVSTLELGDSALYLCASSLGGGQAYYEQYFGPGTRLTVT.

The chain recombines TRBV5-6 with TRBJ2-1; either TRBD1 or TRBD2 may fit D (6 bases each). V lost 5 bases, J lost 1 base, and 19 bases lay in between. This CDR3 spans 17 amino acids. CDR1 and CDR2 (germline): SGHDT, YYEEEE. CDR3 protein: CASSRERGALSYNEQFF. For the CDR3, the DNA is TGTGCCAGCAGTCGCGAAAGGGGGGCTCTTTCCTACAATGAGCAGTTCTTC.

V and J are TRBV15 and TRBJ1-5, with TRBD1 matching 7 bases. CDR1 is LNHNV, CDR2 YYDKDF, per germline (reference sequence). The V segment lost 0 bases and the J segment 7 bases; nucleotides outside the gene matches: 9. The CDR3 is made up of 16 amino acids. The CDR3 DNA follows: TGTGCCACCAGCAGAGATAGCGCCAGGGGGGAACAGCCCCAGCATTTT. This translates into CATSRDSARGEQPQHF.

This clone was detected only once. The gene calls are TRBV6-2 or TRBV6-3 and TRBJ2-5; the D gene is possibly TRBD1 (6 bases). This CDR3 spans 15 amino acids. Trimming cost V 6 bases and J 1 base, with 15 bases left between them. The germline gives CDR1 MNHEY, CDR2 SVGEGT. In nucleotides, the CDR3 is TGTGCCAGCAGCGCCAGGGGCCCCCCCCAAGAGACCCAGTACTTC. Amino acids: CASSARGPPQETQYF.

This clone occurred once. The rearrangement joins TRBV30 to TRBJ1-4; maybe TRBD1 (6 bases). The germline V gene has CDR1 GTSNPN and CDR2 SVGIG (reference sequence). The CDR3 length is 12 residues. V lost 4 bases, J lost 8 bases, and 11 bases lay in between. In DNA form, the CDR3 reads TGTGCCTGGAACCGGGGGCGCGAAAAACTGTTTTTT. Residues: CAWNRGREKLFF.

The genes are TRBV7-9 and TRBJ1-6, with 7 bases aligning to TRBD1. The ends lost 2 bases at V and 7 bases at J; junction bases unmatched: 5. The germline gives CDR1 SEHNR, CDR2 FQNEAQ (reference sequence). The CDR3 is 15 amino acids. As DNA, the CDR3 is TGTGCCAGCAGCTTATCGGGACAGATAAATTCACCCCTCCACTTT. Amino acid sequence: CASSLSGQINSPLHF.

The rearrangement links TRBV7-9 to TRBJ1-2, with 10 bases lining up with TRBD1. CDR3 length: 14 amino acids. CDR1 is SEHNR, CDR2 FQNEAQ, per germline (reference sequence). J was trimmed by 4 bases and V by 6 bases; bases with no gene match: 5. CDR3 amino acids: CASSYGDRGYGYTF. Here the CDR3 DNA reads TGTGCCAGCAGTTACGGGGACAGGGGCTATGGCTACACCTTC.

The V gene is TRBV6-2 or TRBV6-3, the J gene TRBJ1-5; no clear D gene. V dropped 0 bases and J dropped 7 bases, with 10 bases sitting between them. This CDR3 contains 14 residues. Germline lookup yields CDR1 MNHEY and CDR2 SVGEGT. Written as DNA, the CDR3 is TGTGCCAGCAGTTACTCAGACGGAGGGCAGCCCCAGCATTTT. Residues: CASSYSDGGQPQHF.

This chain joins TRBV14 and TRBJ2-5; 9 nucleotides match TRBD1. The junction had 7 bases not matched to a gene; V was cut back by 1 base and J by 1 base. Germline V CDR1 and CDR2: SGHDN, FVKESK. The CDR3 length is 17 residues. CDR3 nucleotide sequence: TGTGCCAGCAGCCAAGTGGTCGGGACAGGGTTCCAAGAGACCCAGTACTTC. Amino acids: CASSQVVGTGFQETQYF.

This clone was observed once. The same CDR3 arises from other DNA sequences in this sample as well. The rearrangement uses TRBV6-5 and TRBJ2-7; tentative D call: TRBD2 (5 bases). Germline lookup yields CDR1 MNHEY and CDR2 SVGAGI. Trimming stripped 2 bases from V and 3 bases from J, with 8 bases between. The CDR3 loop spans 13 amino acids. The CDR3 protein is CASSYDRDYEQYF. For the CDR3, the DNA is TGTGCCAGCAGTTACGACCGGGACTACGAGCAGTACTTC.